Each of the 32 T cell receptor beta chains below was sequenced from the same sample in a study of cytomegalovirus exposure and HLA in healthy donors. In the PCR, 60 Vbeta and 13 Jbeta primers were used. This table comes from immunoSEQ multiplex PCR, and its TCRdb copy is limited to in-frame clones, with some not included. This sample's table has about 170,000 clones. Specimen: PBMCs. The receptors originated from a woman aged 18 to 35 in good health and CMV-seropositive.

The V gene is TRBV7-3, the J gene TRBJ1-2; 11 bases fit TRBD1. Germline loops: CDR1 SGHTA, CDR2 FQGTGA. The ends lost 5 bases at V and 8 bases at J; junction bases unmatched: 10. This CDR3 has 15 amino acids. The CDR3 nucleotides are TGTGCCAGCAGCCCCGCCGGGACAGGGGGTGCCGGCTACACCTTC. This sequence encodes CASSPAGTGGAGYTF.

The rearrangement joins TRBV4-2 to TRBJ1-2; no reliable D call. Trimming left V 4 bases short and J 6 bases short, with 9 bases between. The CDR3 runs to 12 residues. Looked up from germline, CDR1 is LGHNA and CDR2 is YNFKEQ. In DNA, the CDR3 is TGTGCCAGCAGCCTGACGGGAAATGGCTACACCTTC. Its protein product is CASSLTGNGYTF.

V usage is TRBV4-3 and J usage is TRBJ1-2, with D possibly being TRBD1 (5 bases). Germline V CDR1 and CDR2: LGHNA, YSLEER. The CDR3 totals 16 residues. Trimming removed 2 bases at V and 8 bases at J, with 21 bases between. This chain's CDR3 is CASSQKASRDLEGYTF. CDR3 nucleotide sequence: TGCGCCAGCAGCCAAAAAGCCAGCCGGGACTTGGAAGGCTACACCTTC.

J is TRBJ2-1 and V is TRBV9, with D possibly matching TRBD2 (6 bases). CDR1 and CDR2 (germline): SGDLS, YYNGEE. Trimming removed 0 bases at V and 7 bases at J, with 14 bases between. This CDR3 is 15 amino acids long. CDR3 bases: TGTGCCAGCAGCGTAGGACTAGTGGTAAGGAATGAGCAGTTCTTC. Translating it yields CASSVGLVVRNEQFF.

This chain links TRBV11-2 with TRBJ2-7; 7 bases are a match to TRBD1. CDR1 is SGHAT and CDR2 is FQNNGV in the germline V gene. This CDR3 contains 13 residues. The junction had 4 bases not matched to a gene; V was cut back by 5 bases and J by 3 bases. The CDR3 loop reads CASSQGQYYEQYF. The CDR3 DNA sequence: TGTGCCAGCAGCCAGGGACAGTACTACGAGCAGTACTTC.

CDR3 sequence: CASSLEGQGWEKLFF. CDR3 DNA sequence: TGCGCCAGCAGCTTGGAAGGACAGGGGTGGGAAAAACTGTTTTTT. The V gene is TRBV5-1, the J gene TRBJ1-4; 9 bases fit TRBD1. CDR3 length: 15 residues. Germline V gene sequence: CDR1 SGHRS, CDR2 YFSETQ. The ends lost 0 bases at V and 8 bases at J; junction bases unmatched: 5.

The rearrangement links TRBV7-2 to TRBJ2-3; possibly TRBD2 for D (5 bases). CDR1 is SGHTA, CDR2 FQGNSA, per germline. V was cut by 0 bases and J by 6 bases, with 10 bases left in between. The length of the CDR3 is 14 residues. CDR3 sequence: CASSLAISGDTQYF. Here the CDR3 DNA reads TGTGCCAGCAGCTTAGCAATTTCGGGGGATACGCAGTATTTT.

The chain joins TRBV5-4 to TRBJ1-4; TRBD1 agrees at 10 bases. V shed 4 bases and J 6 bases; nucleotides not matched to a gene: 6. Germline-derived CDR1 and CDR2 are SGHNT and YYREEE (reference sequence). The CDR3 has 15 residues. The CDR3 loop is CASSIRQGADEKLFF. CDR3 nucleotide sequence: TGTGCCAGCAGCATCAGACAGGGGGCTGATGAAAAACTGTTTTTT.

The chain employs TRBV10-1 and TRBJ2-5, with 9 bases fitting TRBD1. The J call is in doubt because the DNA end fits TRBJ2-7 better. CDR3 size: 13 residues. Germline CDR1 WNHNN, CDR2 SYGVQD (reference sequence). The CDR3 nucleotides are TGCGCCAGCATGGGACAGGGTTCCTACGAGCAGTACTTC. This encodes CASMGQGSYEQYF.

The chain has TRBV7-9 and TRBJ1-1, with a weak D call TRBD1 (5 bases). The V end was cut by 5 bases, the J end by 1 base, with 11 bases between. This CDR3 has 14 amino acids. The germline V gene encodes CDR1 SEHNR and CDR2 FQNEAQ (reference sequence). The CDR3 here is CASSQAQGNTEAFF. The CDR3 nucleotides are TGTGCCAGCAGCCAGGCGCAGGGGAACACTGAAGCTTTCTTT. Together with reference TRBV7-9 and TRBJ1-1, the CDR3 gives the full variable domain: DTGVSQNPRHKITKRGQNVTFRCDPISEHNRLYWYRQTLGQGPEFLTYFQNEAQLEKSRLLSDRFSAERPKGSFSTLEIQRTEQGDSAMYLCASSQAQGNTEAFFGQGTRLTVV.

This sequence joins TRBV7-9 and TRBJ2-1, with 7 bases matching TRBD2. The germline V gene encodes CDR1 SEHNR and CDR2 FQNEAQ (reference sequence). Trimming removed 10 bases from V and 8 bases from J; junction bases left unmatched: 20. This CDR3 region has 16 residues. CDR3 bases: TGTGCCATCCCCCCCCGTTTCTCTCGCGGGAGCTATGAGCAGTTCTTC. Its protein is CAIPPRFSRGSYEQFF.

The V gene is TRBV6-1, the J gene TRBJ1-5; D possibly corresponds to TRBD1 (6 bases). V dropped 1 base and J dropped 0 bases, with 10 bases sitting between them. The CDR3 is made up of 16 amino acids. Germline V lookup: CDR1 MNHNS, CDR2 SASEGT. The CDR3 protein is CASSEGGTYSNQPQHF. DNA for the CDR3: TGTGCCAGCAGTGAAGGGGGGACATATAGCAATCAGCCCCAGCATTTT.

Concerning this clone: One end of the junction fails to match germline, which may point to a read error. The sample holds other DNA sequences that translate to the same CDR3. V gene TRBV11-3 combines with J gene TRBJ2-5, with 8 positions matching TRBD2. From germline, CDR1 is SGHNT and CDR2 YENEEA. The CDR3 spans 15 residues. The CDR3 protein is CASSPGGGRKETQYF. CDR3 DNA: TGCGCCAGCTCCCCGGGCGGGGGGCGAAAAGAGACCCAGTACTTC.

This sequence joins TRBV6-4 and TRBJ1-6; possibly TRBD1 for D (5 bases). The CDR3 runs 14 residues. CDR1 is MRHNA and CDR2 is SNTAGT in the germline V gene. The V end was cut by 0 bases, the J end by 6 bases, with 6 bases between. CDR3: CASSDSGGNSPLHF. The CDR3 nucleotides are TGTGCCAGCAGTGACTCGGGGGGTAATTCACCCCTCCACTTT.

The chain couples TRBV27 to TRBJ1-5; 7 bases fit TRBD1. This CDR3 contains 15 residues. V shed 5 bases, J shed 11 bases, and the junction held 15 bases outside the gene matches. Per the germline V gene, CDR1 is MNHEY and CDR2 is SMNVEV (reference sequence). CDR3 sequence: CASSTTGQAKLAQHF. The CDR3 DNA reads as TGTGCCAGCAGTACTACCGGACAGGCGAAGCTAGCCCAGCATTTT.

The chain is built from TRBV19 and TRBJ2-7, with TRBD2 matching over 13 bases. The junction had 7 bases not matched to a gene; V was cut back by 3 bases and J by 2 bases. CDR1 is LNHDA and CDR2 is SQIVND in the germline V gene (reference sequence). There are 17 residues in the CDR3. CDR3 sequence: CASSIDTSGRGAYEQYF. CDR3 sequence (DNA): TGTGCCAGTAGTATCGATACTAGCGGGAGGGGAGCCTACGAGCAGTACTTC.

The chain uses TRBV19 and TRBJ2-3, with D perhaps matching TRBD1 (7 bases). The germline V gene has CDR1 LNHDA and CDR2 SQIVND (reference sequence). The CDR3 contains 15 residues. V was clipped by 5 bases and J by 2 bases, with 14 bases between them. The chain's CDR3 is CASSLRGTATDTQYF. The CDR3 DNA reads TGTGCCAGTAGTCTCCGGGGGACAGCCACAGATACGCAGTATTTT.

CDR3 region: CASQRQSSSYEQYF. The CDR3 DNA follows: TGTGCCAGCCAGCGCCAAAGCTCGTCCTACGAGCAGTACTTC. The chain links TRBV2 to TRBJ2-7, with D uncertain. Between the trimmed V and J ends, which lost 8 bases and 1 base, there was a span of 15 bases. The CDR3 is made up of 14 amino acids. Germline values: CDR1 SNHLY, CDR2 FYNNEI.

This chain uses TRBV2 with TRBJ1-1; D is perhaps TRBD1 (5 bases). The length of the CDR3 is 15 residues. Germline V gives CDR1 SNHLY, CDR2 FYNNEI. V shed 5 bases and J shed 1 base, with 14 bases lying between them. For the CDR3, the DNA is TGTGCCAGCAGTAGGCGGGGCACCTGGAACACTGAAGCTTTCTTT. It translates to CASSRRGTWNTEAFF.

The rearrangement links TRBV30 to TRBJ2-1; 8 bases are a match to TRBD2. The J segment lost 1 base and the V segment lost 4 bases, leaving 3 bases of the junction unmatched. The CDR3 extends over 14 amino acids. Germline loops: CDR1 GTSNPN, CDR2 SVGIG (reference sequence). In DNA form, the CDR3 reads TGTGCCTGGAATAGCGGGGATTCCTACAATGAGCAGTTCTTC. Translating it yields CAWNSGDSYNEQFF.

The chain joins TRBV5-4 to TRBJ2-1, with TRBD2 matching over 11 bases. Trimming took 4 bases from V and 7 from J; bases not matched to a gene: 7. From germline, CDR1 is SGHNT and CDR2 YYREEE (reference sequence). The CDR3 contains 15 residues. CDR3 residues: CASSPRTSGPNEQFF. In DNA, the CDR3 is TGTGCCAGCAGCCCAAGGACTAGCGGGCCAAATGAGCAGTTCTTC.

The rearrangement links TRBV2 to TRBJ1-1; a weak D match, TRBD1 (5 bases). This CDR3 is 14 amino acids long. The V end was cut by 6 bases, the J end by 0 bases, with 11 bases between. Germline-derived CDR1 and CDR2 are SNHLY and FYNNEI. Written as DNA, the CDR3 is TGTGCCAGCAGAGTCCTGACAGTGAACACTGAAGCTTTCTTT. Amino acid sequence: CASRVLTVNTEAFF.

This chain joins TRBV6-5 and TRBJ1-4; 7 bases match TRBD1. This CDR3 region has 15 residues. Trimming at V came to 8 bases and at J to 3 bases, leaving 9 bases not matched to a gene. Germline CDR1 and CDR2: MNHEY and SVGAGI. The CDR3 reads CASDVPGQPNEKLFF. CDR3 bases: TGTGCCAGCGACGTACCGGGACAGCCTAATGAAAAACTGTTTTTT.

The rearrangement links TRBV7-9 to TRBJ2-7; TRBD2 matches at 9 bases. Per germline, CDR1 SEHNR and CDR2 FQNEAQ (reference sequence). CDR3 length: 16 residues. After removal of 2 bases from V and 3 bases from J, the junction contained 8 bases not matched to a gene. CDR3 residues: CASSLSSSGAIYEQYF. The DNA for the CDR3 is TGTGCCAGCAGCTTATCTTCTAGCGGGGCGATCTACGAGCAGTACTTC.

The chain joins TRBV7-2 to TRBJ2-1; 8 bases align to TRBD1. CDR1 and CDR2 from the germline V gene are SGHTA and FQGNSA. The CDR3 extends over 16 amino acids. V trimming: 4 bases; J trimming: 3 bases; junction bases outside the gene matches: 8. The CDR3 coding sequence is TGTGCCAGCAGCTCGTTCGGACAGGGTCTCTACAATGAGCAGTTCTTC. It is translated as CASSSFGQGLYNEQFF.

The chain combines TRBV18 with TRBJ1-1; D is uncertain. Germline assignment: CDR1 KGHSH and CDR2 LQKENI. The CDR3 consists of 13 residues. V was clipped by 4 bases and J by 1 base, with 7 bases between them. The CDR3 protein is CASSLTANTEAFF. The CDR3, as DNA: TGTGCCAGCTCACTTACTGCGAACACTGAAGCTTTCTTT. Full variable domain (remainder filled in from reference TRBV18 and TRBJ1-1): NAGVMQNPRHLVRRRGQEARLRCSPMKGHSHVYWYRQLPEEGLKFMVYLQKENIIDESGMPKERFSAEFPKEGPSILRIQQVVRGDSAAYFCASSLTANTEAFFGQGTRLTVV.

The rearrangement uses TRBV18 and TRBJ1-6; 8 bases line up with TRBD1. Per germline, CDR1 KGHSH and CDR2 LQKENI. The CDR3 consists of 16 residues. With V trimmed by 2 bases and J by 7 bases, 7 bases remained unmatched. The CDR3 protein is CASSPSTGEVNSPLHF. Written as DNA, the CDR3 is TGTGCCAGCTCACCATCGACAGGGGAGGTGAATTCACCCCTCCACTTT. The full variable domain, completed using reference TRBV18 and TRBJ1-6, is NAGVMQNPRHLVRRRGQEARLRCSPMKGHSHVYWYRQLPEEGLKFMVYLQKENIIDESGMPKERFSAEFPKEGPSILRIQQVVRGDSAAYFCASSPSTGEVNSPLHFGNGTRLTVT.

V gene TRBV7-9 combines with J gene TRBJ1-2, with D maybe TRBD1 (5 bases). Germline loops: CDR1 SEHNR, CDR2 FQNEAQ (reference sequence). The V and J ends lost 4 bases and 7 bases respectively, with 10 bases between them. The CDR3 runs to 12 residues. CDR3 bases: TGTGCCAGCAGCTGGTCCGACAGTGGCTACACCTTC. Translation gives CASSWSDSGYTF.

The rearrangement links TRBV9 to TRBJ1-1; the D is unclear. The ends were cut back, 0 bases at V and 3 bases at J, with 9 bases in the middle. CDR3 length equals 14 residues. Looked up from germline, CDR1 is SGDLS and CDR2 is YYNGEE. The CDR3 DNA sequence: TGTGCCAGCAGCGTAGTGTCAGGCGACACTGAAGCTTTCTTT. Protein: CASSVVSGDTEAFF.

J is TRBJ1-2 and V is TRBV11-2; D uncertain. Trimming cost V 5 bases and J 4 bases, with 14 bases left between them. The germline V gene encodes CDR1 SGHAT and CDR2 FQNNGV. The CDR3 extends over 14 amino acids. The DNA of the CDR3 is TGTGCCAGCAGCCCGACGGGATCGAGCTATGGCTACACCTTC. Its translation: CASSPTGSSYGYTF.

V and J are TRBV30 and TRBJ2-3, with TRBD2 identical over 9 bases. This CDR3 is 13 amino acids long. Germline values: CDR1 GTSNPN, CDR2 SVGIG (reference sequence). The CDR3 nucleotides are TGTGCGTCCCGGGCGGGGGGGACAGATACGCAGTATTTT. This translates into CASRAGGTDTQYF.

V is TRBV4-1 and J is TRBJ2-1; 11 bases agree with TRBD2. Germline loops: CDR1 MGHRA, CDR2 YSYEKL. The V gene end was trimmed by 1 base and the J gene end by 5 bases; junction bases not matched to a gene: 7. The CDR3 loop spans 17 amino acids. Here the CDR3 DNA reads TGCGCCAGCAGCCAAGTTCGTCTAGCGGGAGGAAACAATGAGCAGTTCTTC. Its protein product is CASSQVRLAGGNNEQFF.